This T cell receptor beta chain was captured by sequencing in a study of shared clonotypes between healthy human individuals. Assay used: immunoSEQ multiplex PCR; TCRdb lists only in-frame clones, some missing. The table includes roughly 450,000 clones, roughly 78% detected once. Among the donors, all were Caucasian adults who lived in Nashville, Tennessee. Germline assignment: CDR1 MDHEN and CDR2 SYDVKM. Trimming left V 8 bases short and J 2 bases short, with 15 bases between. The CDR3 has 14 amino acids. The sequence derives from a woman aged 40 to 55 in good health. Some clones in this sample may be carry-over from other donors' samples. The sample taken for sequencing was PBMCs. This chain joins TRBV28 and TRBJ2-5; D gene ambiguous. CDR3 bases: TGTGCCAGCGCCGCCTTGGAGCGACAAGAGACCCAGTACTTC. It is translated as CASAALERQETQYF.